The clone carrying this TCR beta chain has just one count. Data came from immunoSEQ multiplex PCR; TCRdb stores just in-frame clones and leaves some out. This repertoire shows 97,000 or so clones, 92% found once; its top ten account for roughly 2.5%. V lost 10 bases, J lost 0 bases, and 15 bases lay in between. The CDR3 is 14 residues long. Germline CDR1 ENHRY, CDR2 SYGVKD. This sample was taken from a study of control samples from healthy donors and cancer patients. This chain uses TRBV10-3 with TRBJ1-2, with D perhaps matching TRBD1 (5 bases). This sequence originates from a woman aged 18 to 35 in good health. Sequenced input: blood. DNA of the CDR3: TGTGCCACCGCTCGGGGGTCGGCTAACTATGGCTACACCTTC. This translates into CATARGSANYGYTF.